This is a list of T cell receptor beta chains from one sample in a study of blood T cell repertoires in COVID-19. Generated by immunoSEQ multiplex PCR, the TCRdb table keeps only in-frame clones and is missing some. The data show 30,000 to 40,000 clones, about nine tenths seen once. Sequences were obtained from peripheral blood. Source of these receptors: a man aged 45 to 65 with active or convalescent COVID-19. CDR3s include the opening cysteine and the closing phenylalanine or tryptophan. D genes are given only for firm matches. Not every row has a clone size; where given, it reads once, few, many or a size class.

abundance,d_gene,j_gene,v_gene,CDR3aa,CDR3nt
few,TRBD2,TRBJ2-7,TRBV5-1,CASSLVTSGWEQYF,TGCGCCAGCAGCTTGGTGACTAGCGGGTGGGAGCAGTACTTC
once,NA,TRBJ1-6,TRBV28,CASSLGGTTGSPLHF,TGTGCCAGCAGTTTGGGAGGGACCACTGGGTCACCCCTCCACTTT
NA,NA,TRBJ1-2,TRBV18,CASSPGQALLMSYTF,TGTGCCAGCTCACCAGGGCAGGCCTTGTTAATGAGCTACACCTTC
NA,TRBD2,TRBJ2-5,TRBV6-5,CASSYSSGTSVYF,TGTGCCAGCAGTTACTCTTCGGGGACTAGCGTTTACTTC
few,NA,TRBJ1-5,TRBV3-1/TRBV3-2,CASSQDSGPSNQPQHF,TGTGCCAGCAGCCAAGATTCAGGGCCGAGCAATCAGCCCCAGCATTTT
NA,NA,TRBJ1-2,TRBV5-1,CASSPNARNTNYGYTF,TGCGCCAGCAGCCCCAACGCGAGGAATACCAACTATGGCTACACCTTC
NA,TRBD2,TRBJ2-5,TRBV2,CASIRSGSVAETQYF,TGTGCCAGCATACGGAGCGGGAGTGTCGCGGAGACCCAGTACTTC
NA,NA,TRBJ2-5,TRBV30,CAWSYRPGREETQYF,TGTGCCTGGAGTTATCGTCCGGGAAGGGAAGAGACCCAGTACTTC
NA,NA,TRBJ2-3,TRBV23-1,CASSTTLYTDTQYF,TGCGCCAGCAGTACTACCTTATACACAGATACGCAGTATTTT
NA,TRBD1,TRBJ2-7,TRBV20-1,CSARQGYEQYF,TGCAGTGCTCGACAGGGCTACGAGCAGTACTTC
NA,NA,TRBJ2-1,TRBV28,CASSFSLPGGNEQFF,TGTGCCAGCAGTTTTAGCCTCCCGGGTGGCAATGAGCAGTTCTTC
NA,TRBD2,TRBJ2-5,TRBV27,CASSRRASGRPWVGETQYF,TGTGCCAGCAGTCGCCGGGCTAGCGGGAGGCCGTGGGTGGGAGAGACCCAGTACTTC
NA,NA,TRBJ2-7,TRBV28,CASSSPSGSIYEQYF,TGTGCCAGCAGTTCGCCCTCGGGGAGCATATACGAGCAGTACTTC
NA,NA,TRBJ1-6,TRBV7-9,CASSLDRSSYNSPLHF,TGTGCCAGCAGCCTCGACAGGAGCTCCTATAATTCACCCCTCCACTTT
NA,NA,TRBJ2-7,TRBV28,CASSARESYEQYF,TGTGCCAGCAGCGCCCGGGAGAGTTACGAGCAGTACTTC
NA,TRBD2,TRBJ2-5,TRBV5-1,CASSLGLAGRYQETQYF,TGCGCCAGCAGCTTGGGACTAGCGGGCCGGTACCAAGAGACCCAGTACTTC
NA,TRBD2,TRBJ2-3,TRBV7-2,CASSLEEAGGGTDTQYF,TGTGCCAGCAGCTTAGAGGAAGCGGGAGGAGGGACAGATACGCAGTATTTT
few,TRBD1,TRBJ1-4,TRBV5-4,CASSFSRDRDEKLFF,TGTGCCAGCAGCTTTTCCCGGGACAGGGATGAAAAACTGTTTTTT
NA,NA,TRBJ2-4,TRBV25-1,CASSEYTGSDKNIQYF,TGTGCCAGCAGTGAATATACAGGGTCAGACAAAAACATTCAGTACTTC
NA,TRBD1,TRBJ2-1,TRBV11-2,CASSFWDSSYNEQFF,TGTGCCAGCAGCTTTTGGGACAGCTCCTACAATGAGCAGTTCTTC
NA,NA,TRBJ2-1,TRBV18,CASSGDTNEQFF,TGTGCCAGCTCAGGGGACACAAATGAGCAGTTCTTC
NA,NA,TRBJ2-7,TRBV7-2,CASSLEGQSTFYEQYF,TGTGCCAGCAGCTTAGAAGGACAATCGACCTTCTACGAGCAGTACTTC
NA,TRBD2,TRBJ2-7,TRBV10-3,CAIRSGTSGRMDEQYF,TGTGCCATCAGATCCGGGACTAGCGGGAGAATGGACGAGCAGTACTTC